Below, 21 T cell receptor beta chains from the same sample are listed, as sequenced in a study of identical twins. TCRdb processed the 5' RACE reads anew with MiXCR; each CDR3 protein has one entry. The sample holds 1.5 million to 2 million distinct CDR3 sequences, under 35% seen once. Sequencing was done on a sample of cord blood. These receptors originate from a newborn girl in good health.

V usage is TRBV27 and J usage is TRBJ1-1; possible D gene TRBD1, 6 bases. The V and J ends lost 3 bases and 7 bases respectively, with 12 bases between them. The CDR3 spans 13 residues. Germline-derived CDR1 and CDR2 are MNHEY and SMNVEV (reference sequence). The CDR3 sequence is CASSLSRGNEAFF. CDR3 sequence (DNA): TGTGCCAGCAGTTTGTCCAGGGGCAATGAAGCTTTCTTT.

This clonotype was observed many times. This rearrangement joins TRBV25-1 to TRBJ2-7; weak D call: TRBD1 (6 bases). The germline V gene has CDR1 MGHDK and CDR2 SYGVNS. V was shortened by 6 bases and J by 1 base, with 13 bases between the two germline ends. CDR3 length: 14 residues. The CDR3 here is CASSPLDRSYEQYF. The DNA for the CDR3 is TGTGCCAGCAGCCCATTAGACAGGTCCTACGAGCAGTACTTC.

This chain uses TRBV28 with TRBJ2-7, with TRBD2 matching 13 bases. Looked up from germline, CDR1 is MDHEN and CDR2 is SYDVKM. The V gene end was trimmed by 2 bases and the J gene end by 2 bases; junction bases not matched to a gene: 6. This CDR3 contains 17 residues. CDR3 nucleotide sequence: TGTGCCAGCAGTTTAACGACTAGCGGGAGGATGACCTACGAGCAGTACTTC. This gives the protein CASSLTTSGRMTYEQYF.

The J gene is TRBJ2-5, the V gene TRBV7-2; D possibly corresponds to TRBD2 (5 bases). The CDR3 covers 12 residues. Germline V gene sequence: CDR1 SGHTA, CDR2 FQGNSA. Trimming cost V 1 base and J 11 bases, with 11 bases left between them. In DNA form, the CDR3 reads TGTGCCAGCAGCTTAGTTCCCTGGGAGCAGTACTTC. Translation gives CASSLVPWEQYF.

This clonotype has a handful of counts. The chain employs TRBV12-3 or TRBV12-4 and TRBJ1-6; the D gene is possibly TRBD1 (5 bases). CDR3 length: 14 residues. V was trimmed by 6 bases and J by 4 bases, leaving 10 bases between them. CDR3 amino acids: CASRGGLYNSPLHF. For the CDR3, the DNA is TGTGCCAGCAGGGGGGGACTTTATAATTCACCCCTCCACTTT.

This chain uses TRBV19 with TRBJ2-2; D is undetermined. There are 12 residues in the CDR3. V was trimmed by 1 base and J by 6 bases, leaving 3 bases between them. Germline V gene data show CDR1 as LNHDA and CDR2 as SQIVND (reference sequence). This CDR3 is CASSIVPGELFF. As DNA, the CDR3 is TGTGCCAGTAGTATAGTTCCCGGGGAGCTGTTTTTT.

This CDR3 reads CATSGTSGFYEQYF. CDR3 DNA: TGTGCCACGTCCGGGACTAGCGGTTTCTACGAGCAGTACTTC. This chain joins TRBV6-1 and TRBJ2-7, with 11 positions matching TRBD2. The CDR3 is 14 residues long. With 10 bases clipped from V and 3 bases from J, the junction kept 8 bases outside the gene matches. Per the germline V gene, CDR1 is MNHNS and CDR2 is SASEGT.

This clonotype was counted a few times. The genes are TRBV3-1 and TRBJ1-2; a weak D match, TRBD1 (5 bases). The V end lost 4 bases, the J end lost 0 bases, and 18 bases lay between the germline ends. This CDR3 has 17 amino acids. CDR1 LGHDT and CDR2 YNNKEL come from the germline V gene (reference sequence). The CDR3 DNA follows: TGTGCCAGCAGCCCCGATCTAAACAGGCTTCCTAACTATGGCTACACCTTC. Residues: CASSPDLNRLPNYGYTF. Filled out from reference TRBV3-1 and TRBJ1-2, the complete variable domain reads DTAVSQTPKYLVTQMGNDKSIKCEQNLGHDTMYWYKQDSKKFLKIMFSYNNKELIINETVPNRFSPKSPDKAHLNLHINSLELGDSAVYFCASSPDLNRLPNYGYTFGSGTRLTVV.

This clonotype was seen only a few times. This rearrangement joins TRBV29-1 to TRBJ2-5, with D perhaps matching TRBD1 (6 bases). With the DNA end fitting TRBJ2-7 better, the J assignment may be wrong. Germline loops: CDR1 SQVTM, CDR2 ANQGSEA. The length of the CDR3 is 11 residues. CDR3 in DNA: TGCAGCGCAGTGACAGGCTACGAGCAGTACTTC. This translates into CSAVTGYEQYF.

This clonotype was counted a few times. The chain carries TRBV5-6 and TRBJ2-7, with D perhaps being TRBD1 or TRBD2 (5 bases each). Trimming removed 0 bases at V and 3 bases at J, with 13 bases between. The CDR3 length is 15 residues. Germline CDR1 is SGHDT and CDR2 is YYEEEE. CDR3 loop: CASSLVGVRGYEQYF. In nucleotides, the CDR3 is TGTGCCAGCAGCTTGGTCGGGGTTAGGGGCTACGAGCAGTACTTC.

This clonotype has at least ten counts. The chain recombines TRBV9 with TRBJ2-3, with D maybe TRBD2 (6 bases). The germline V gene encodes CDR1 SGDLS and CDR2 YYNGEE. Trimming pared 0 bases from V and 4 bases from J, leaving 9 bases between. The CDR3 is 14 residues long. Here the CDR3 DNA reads TGTGCCAGCAGCGTAGCGGGACTGGCAGATACGCAGTATTTT. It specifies CASSVAGLADTQYF. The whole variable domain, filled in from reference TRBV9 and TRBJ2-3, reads DSGVTQTPKHLITATGQRVTLRCSPRSGDLSVYWYQQSLDQGLQFLIQYYNGEERAKGNILERFSAQQFPDLHSELNLSSLELGDSALYFCASSVAGLADTQYFGPGTRLTVL.

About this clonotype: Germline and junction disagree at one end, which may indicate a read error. CDR3 in amino acids: CATMGQVNTGELYF. The CDR3 nucleotides are TGTGCCACCATGGGACAGGTGAACACCGGGGAGCTGTATTTT. The chain recombines TRBV6-5 with TRBJ2-2; 8 bases agree with TRBD1. From germline, CDR1 is MNHEY and CDR2 SVGAGI. The CDR3 sequence is 14 residues long.

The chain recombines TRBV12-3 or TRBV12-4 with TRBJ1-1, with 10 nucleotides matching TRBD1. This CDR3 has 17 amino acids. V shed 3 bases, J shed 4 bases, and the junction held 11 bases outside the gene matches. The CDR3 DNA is TGTGCCAGCAGTTTCCTCCGGGACAGGGGTATAATCACTGAAGCTTTCTTT. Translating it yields CASSFLRDRGIITEAFF.

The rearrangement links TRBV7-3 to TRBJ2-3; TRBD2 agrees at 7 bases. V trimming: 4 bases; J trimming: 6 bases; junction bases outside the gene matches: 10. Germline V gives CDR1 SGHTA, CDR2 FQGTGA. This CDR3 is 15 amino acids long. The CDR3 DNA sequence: TGTGCCAGCAGCTCCCAGTTGGGGGGGAGGGATACGCAGTATTTT. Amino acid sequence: CASSSQLGGRDTQYF.

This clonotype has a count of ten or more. The CDR3 loop is CASSLNLHEQYF. The CDR3 DNA sequence: TGTGCCAGCAGCTTAAATCTCCACGAGCAGTACTTC. The chain is built from TRBV7-2 and TRBJ2-7; D gene uncertain. CDR3 size: 12 residues. Germline V lookup: CDR1 SGHTA, CDR2 FQGNSA. Trimming took off 2 bases at V and 5 bases at J, with 7 bases between the two ends.

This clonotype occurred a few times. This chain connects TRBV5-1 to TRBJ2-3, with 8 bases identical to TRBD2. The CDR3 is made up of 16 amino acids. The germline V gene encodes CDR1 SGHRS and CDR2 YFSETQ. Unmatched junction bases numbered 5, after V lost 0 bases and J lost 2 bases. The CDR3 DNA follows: TGCGCCAGCAGCTTGGGCGGGGGGCCTACCACAGATACGCAGTATTTT. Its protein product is CASSLGGGPTTDTQYF.

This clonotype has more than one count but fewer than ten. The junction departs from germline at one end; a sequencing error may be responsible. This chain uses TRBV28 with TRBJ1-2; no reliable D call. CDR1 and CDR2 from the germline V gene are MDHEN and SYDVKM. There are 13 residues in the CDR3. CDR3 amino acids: CASSFDYGYGCTF. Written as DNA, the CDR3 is TGTGCCAGCAGTTTTGACTACGGCTATGGCTGCACCTTC.

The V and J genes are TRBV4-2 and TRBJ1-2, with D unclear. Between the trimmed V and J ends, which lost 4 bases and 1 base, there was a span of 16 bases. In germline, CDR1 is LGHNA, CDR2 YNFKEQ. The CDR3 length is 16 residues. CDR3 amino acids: CASSRLDFPNNYGYTF. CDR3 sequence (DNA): TGTGCCAGCAGCCGTCTCGACTTCCCTAATAACTATGGCTACACCTTC.

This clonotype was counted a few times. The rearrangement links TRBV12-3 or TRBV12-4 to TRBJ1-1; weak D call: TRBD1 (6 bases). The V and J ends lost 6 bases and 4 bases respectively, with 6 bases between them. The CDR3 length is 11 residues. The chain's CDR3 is CASRGATEAFF. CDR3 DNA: TGTGCCAGCAGGGGGGCCACTGAAGCTTTCTTT.

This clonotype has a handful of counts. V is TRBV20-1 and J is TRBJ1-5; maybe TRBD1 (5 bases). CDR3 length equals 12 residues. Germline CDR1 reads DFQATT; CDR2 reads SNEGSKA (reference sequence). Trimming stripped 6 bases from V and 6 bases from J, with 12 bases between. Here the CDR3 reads CSAHGGSQPQHF. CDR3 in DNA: TGCAGTGCCCACGGGGGGAGTCAGCCCCAGCATTTT.

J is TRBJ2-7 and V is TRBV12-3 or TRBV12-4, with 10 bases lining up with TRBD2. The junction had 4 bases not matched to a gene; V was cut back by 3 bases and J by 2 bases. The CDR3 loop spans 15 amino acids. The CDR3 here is CASSLLAGDPYEQYF. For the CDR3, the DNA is TGTGCCAGCAGTTTGCTAGCGGGGGACCCCTACGAGCAGTACTTC.